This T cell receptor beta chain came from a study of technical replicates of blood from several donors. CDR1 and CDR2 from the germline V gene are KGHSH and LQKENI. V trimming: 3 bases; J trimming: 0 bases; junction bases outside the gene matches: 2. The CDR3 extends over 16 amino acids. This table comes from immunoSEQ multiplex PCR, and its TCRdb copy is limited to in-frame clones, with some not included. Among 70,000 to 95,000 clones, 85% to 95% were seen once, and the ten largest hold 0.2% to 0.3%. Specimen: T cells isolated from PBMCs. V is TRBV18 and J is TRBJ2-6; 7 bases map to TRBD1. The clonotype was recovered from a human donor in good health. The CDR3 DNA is TGTGCCAGCTCACCCGGGACAGCCTCTGGGGCCAACGTCCTGACTTTC. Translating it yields CASSPGTASGANVLTF.